This T cell receptor beta chain stems from a study of cytomegalovirus exposure and HLA in healthy donors. There are a few counts of this clone. Its antigen is currently unknown. Researchers ran the PCR with 60 Vbeta and 13 Jbeta primers. Repertoires were generated with immunoSEQ multiplex PCR, while TCRdb's copy carries only in-frame clones and drops some. The sample lists some 170,000 clones; 77% were seen once. After removal of 5 bases from V and 2 bases from J, the junction contained 4 bases not matched to a gene. The CDR3 runs 14 residues. The germline gives CDR1 SGHNT, CDR2 YYREEE (reference sequence). Points from the study as a whole: In a later analysis, a missense DCLRE1C variant was linked to TCR beta V- and J-gene trimming. Researchers reported that three CMV-associated chains were confirmed in vitro as CMV antigen-specific.

The source of this sequence is a woman between 25 and 40 years old in good health and CMV-seronegative. V usage is TRBV5-4 and J usage is TRBJ1-1; TRBD1 aligns across 9 bases. Specimen: PBMCs. CDR3 protein: CASRAGQGNTEAFF. CDR3 nucleotide sequence: TGTGCCAGCAGGGCGGGACAGGGAAACACTGAAGCTTTCTTT.